Listed below are T cell receptor beta chains from one sample, sequenced in a study of T-cell memory formation after mild COVID-19. One entry per CDR3 protein, called by TCRdb with MiXCR from the 5' RACE reads. There are 550,000 to 600,000 distinct CDR3 sequences in the sample; about a fifth occur only once, and roughly 8.1% lies in the top ten. The sample consisted of PBMCs or a T cell subset sorted from them (not recorded which). The receptors shown here come from an adult woman who had mild COVID-19 (a few samples of this study predate the infection). Cell type and time point are not known. The CDR3 runs from the conserved cysteine through the conserved F or W. A D gene is named only where the DNA matches it firmly. Part of the rows lack a size; the others show once, few, many or a class for expanded clones.

TRBV2	.	.	TRBJ2-2	TGTGCCAGCAGTGAAACATCGGACACCGGGGAGCTGTTTTTT	CASSETSDTGELFF
TRBV18	TRBD1	.	TRBJ1-3	TGTGCCAGCTCACAGGGGACAGCCCGCTCTGGAAACACCATATATTTT	CASSQGTARSGNTIYF
TRBV2	.	few	TRBJ2-7	TGTGCCAGCAGTGCCTCGTACAGCAGCTCCTACGAGCAGTACTTC	CASSASYSSSYEQYF
TRBV27	TRBD2	few	TRBJ2-1	TGTGCCAGCAGTTGGGGGCTAGCGGGAGAGGGTGAGCAGTTCTTC	CASSWGLAGEGEQFF
TRBV15	TRBD2	few	TRBJ2-3	TGTGCCACCAGCACGGGGGGGGGGGGCACAGATACGCAGTATTTT	CATSTGGGGTDTQYF
TRBV3-1	TRBD1	few	TRBJ1-2	TGTGCCAGCAGCCCGTGGACAGGGCGCAATGGCTACACCTTC	CASSPWTGRNGYTF
TRBV15	TRBD1	.	TRBJ1-2	TGTGCCACCAGCAGAGCCTTACAGGGGCCTAACTATGGCTACACCTTC	CATSRALQGPNYGYTF
TRBV12-3/TRBV12-4	TRBD1	.	TRBJ2-1	TGTGCCAGCAGTTGGGGGAGGGGACAGGGTGAGTTCTTC	CASSWGRGQGEFF
TRBV7-9	TRBD1	many	TRBJ1-1	TGTGCCAGCAGCTTGGACAGGGTAACTGAAGCTTTCTTT	CASSLDRVTEAFF
TRBV5-1	.	many	TRBJ1-1	TGCGCCAGCAGCTTAATGGGGAACACTGAAGCTTTCTTT	CASSLMGNTEAFF
TRBV3-1	TRBD1	few	TRBJ2-1	TGTGCCAGCAGCCAGGATCCGGTGGGACAGGGGCATGAGCAGTTCTTC	CASSQDPVGQGHEQFF
TRBV19	TRBD1	.	TRBJ2-7	TGTGCCAGTAGTATAGATCTCGCGACAGGGATCCAATACGAGCAGTACTTC	CASSIDLATGIQYEQYF
TRBV5-4	.	few	TRBJ1-1	TGTGCCAGCAGCTTGCCAGGGGTGCCTGAAGCTTTCTTT	CASSLPGVPEAFF
TRBV18	.	.	TRBJ2-7	TGTGCCAGCTCACCTGCTGCCGCTGTCTACGAGCAGTACTTC	CASSPAAAVYEQYF
TRBV24-1	.	.	TRBJ2-3	TGTGCCACCAGTGATTACAGGAGCACAGATACGCAGTATTTT	CATSDYRSTDTQYF
TRBV7-2	TRBD2	few	TRBJ2-6	TGTGCCAGCAGCTCCTTGGGAGGGGTCGGGGCCAACGTCCTGACTTTC	CASSSLGGVGANVLTF
TRBV9	.	.	TRBJ1-1	TGTGCCAGCAGCGTATCGTCGGGGGCGCAAGCTTTCTTT	CASSVSSGAQAFF
TRBV9	.	.	TRBJ2-7	TGTGCCAGCAGCGTAGGGGGAGCTAGAGGGGACTACGAGCAGTACTTC	CASSVGGARGDYEQYF
TRBV5-5	.	once	TRBJ1-2	TGTGCCAGCAGCTTGTATCCGGATTTAGCTAACTATGGCTACACCTTC	CASSLYPDLANYGYTF
TRBV27	.	.	TRBJ2-5	TGTGCCAGCAGTTTATCCGGGACAATAAAAGAGACCCAGTACTTC	CASSLSGTIKETQYF
TRBV5-1	.	.	TRBJ1-4	TGCGCCAGCAGCTCCCCGGACGGCGCAACTAATGAAAAACTGTTTTTT	CASSSPDGATNEKLFF
TRBV7-6	.	.	TRBJ2-7	TGTGCCAGCAGCTTAGGGTCAGTCGCGAAAGTGGCCGAGCAGTACTTC	CASSLGSVAKVAEQYF
TRBV7-2	.	few	TRBJ2-3	TGTGCCAGCAGCTTTGTAGCGGCCTACACAGATACGCAGTATTTT	CASSFVAAYTDTQYF
TRBV11-3	TRBD2	few	TRBJ2-1	TGTGCCAGCAGCTTAGATGGCCCGACTAGCGGGAGGGCGTTCTTC	CASSLDGPTSGRAFF
TRBV7-9	.	few	TRBJ2-3	TGTGCCAGCAGCTTCCGCAGGATGGGCACAGATACGCAGTATTTT	CASSFRRMGTDTQYF
TRBV11-2	TRBD1	.	TRBJ1-2	TGTGCCAGCAGCTCCACAGGGGTTAGCTATGGCTACACCTTC	CASSSTGVSYGYTF
TRBV5-6	.	few	TRBJ1-2	TGTGCCAGCAGCTTGTCCGGGACCGGAGCTAACTATGGCTACACCTTC	CASSLSGTGANYGYTF
TRBV2	TRBD1	.	TRBJ1-1	TGTGCCAGCAGTGATGGGCAGGGGGACACTGAAGCTTTCTTT	CASSDGQGDTEAFF
TRBV7-8	.	.	TRBJ2-2	TGTGCCAGCAGCTTATTCCTAGATAACACCGGGGAGCTGTTTTTT	CASSLFLDNTGELFF
TRBV24-1	.	few	TRBJ2-5	TGTGCCACCAGTGATAGTGCCAGGAATCAAGAGACCCAGTACTTC	CATSDSARNQETQYF
TRBV20-1	.	few	TRBJ1-5	TGCAGTGCTAGAGAGGTGCTTCATAGCAATCAGCCCCAGCATTTT	CSAREVLHSNQPQHF
TRBV7-6	.	.	TRBJ2-1	TGTGCCAGCAGCTCTCGCGCACACCCAAATGAGCAGTTCTTC	CASSSRAHPNEQFF
TRBV30	.	.	TRBJ1-3	TGTGCCTGGAGTCTACAGGGATCCGGAAACACCATATATTTT	CAWSLQGSGNTIYF
TRBV14	.	.	TRBJ1-2	TGTGCCAGCAGCCAGGAGCCAGGGCGAGGCTACACCTTC	CASSQEPGRGYTF
TRBV27	.	.	TRBJ2-1	TGTGCCAGCAGTTACTCTAGCGTGGATTACCCCAATGAGCAGTTCTTC	CASSYSSVDYPNEQFF
TRBV15	TRBD1	.	TRBJ1-6	TGTGCCACCAGCAGCAGGGGGAACCTTAATTCACCCCTCCACTTT	CATSSRGNLNSPLHF
TRBV6-6	TRBD2	few	TRBJ2-3	TGTGCCAGCAGTTACTCCCCAGCGGGAGGCCCTGGAGATACGCAGTATTTT	CASSYSPAGGPGDTQYF
TRBV6-5	.	.	TRBJ2-7	TGTGCCAGCCGGTCCCCGGGACATATATCCTACGAGCAGTACTTC	CASRSPGHISYEQYF
TRBV4-1	.	few	TRBJ2-5	TGCGCCAGCAGCCAAGGACAGACCCAGTACTTC	CASSQGQTQYF
TRBV14	.	medium-sized	TRBJ2-3	TGTGCCAGCAGCCAAGCGGGGGAGTGGGGTGATACGCAGTATTTT	CASSQAGEWGDTQYF
TRBV5-6	.	few	TRBJ2-7	TGTGCCAGCAGCTTCATAGGGTACGAGCAGTACTTC	CASSFIGYEQYF
TRBV9	.	.	TRBJ2-7	TGTGCCAGCAGCGGTGAAGCGTCAGGACCTTTAAATTTTTACGAGCAGTACTTC	CASSGEASGPLNFYEQYF
TRBV12-3/TRBV12-4	TRBD1	.	TRBJ1-5	TGTGCCAGCAGTTCCACAGGGGGAGATGATCAGCCCCAGCATTTT	CASSSTGGDDQPQHF
TRBV7-2	.	.	TRBJ2-3	TGTGCCAGCAGTATCCAACCGGGACACGGCACAGATACGCAGTATTTT	CASSIQPGHGTDTQYF
TRBV12-3/TRBV12-4	.	.	TRBJ2-1	TGTGCCAGCACCCCAGGAAGGGTAGATGAGCAGTTCTTC	CASTPGRVDEQFF
TRBV2	.	.	TRBJ2-1	TGTGCCAGCGGAGGACTATCCTACGACGGGAGCTCCTACAATGAGCAGTTCTTC	CASGGLSYDGSSYNEQFF